What follows are 13 T cell receptor beta chains derived from one specimen sequenced in a study of cytomegalovirus exposure and HLA in healthy donors. PCR employed 60 Vbeta and 13 Jbeta primers. Sequenced by immunoSEQ multiplex PCR; TCRdb stores in-frame clones only, minus some. Altogether 120,000 or so clones are present, about three quarters being singletons, with the ten largest covering about 4%. Sequencing used PBMCs. All receptors come from a man aged 25 to 40 in good health and CMV-seronegative.

CDR3 amino acids: CASSLRAIGGREQYF. CDR3 in DNA: TGTGCCAGCAGCTTACGGGCTATCGGGGGTCGGGAGCAGTACTTC. This chain connects TRBV7-3 to TRBJ2-7, with a possible D match to TRBD2 (6 bases). Germline lookup yields CDR1 SGHTA and CDR2 FQGTGA. CDR3 length: 15 amino acids. V was shortened by 2 bases and J by 7 bases, with 18 bases between the two germline ends.

On this clone itself: The junction shows a germline mismatch at one end, possibly a read error. V and J are TRBV7-9 and TRBJ1-2; possible D gene TRBD1, 5 bases. Germline CDR1 is SEHNR and CDR2 is FQNEAQ (reference sequence). The CDR3 is made up of 15 amino acids. Here the CDR3 reads CASSLELDRAYGYTF. CDR3 DNA: TGTGCCAGCAGTTTAGAGTTAGACAGAGCCTATGGCTACACCTTC. Looking up the rest from reference TRBV7-9 and TRBJ1-2 gives the full variable domain: DTGVSQNPRHKITKRGQNVTFRCDPISEHNRLYWYRQTLGQGPEFLTYFQNEAQLEKSRLLSDRFSAERPKGSFSTLEIQRTEQGDSAMYLCASSLELDRAYGYTFGSGTRLTVV.

V and J are TRBV5-4 and TRBJ1-1; tentatively, D is TRBD1 (5 bases). V was clipped by 0 bases and J by 2 bases, with 11 bases between them. The germline V gene encodes CDR1 SGHNT and CDR2 YYREEE (reference sequence). This CDR3 has 15 residues. Here the CDR3 DNA reads TGTGCCAGCAGCTTGGGTGGCAGGGATAACACTGAAGCTTTCTTT. This encodes CASSLGGRDNTEAFF.

The DNA of the CDR3 is TGTGCCAGCAGCCCCATTAGCGGGGGGCCCCCCAGCGAGACCCAGTACTTC. Encoded protein: CASSPISGGPPSETQYF. This sequence joins TRBV4-2 and TRBJ2-5, with TRBD2 identical over 10 bases. CDR1 is LGHNA, CDR2 YNFKEQ, per germline. CDR3 length: 17 residues. J lost 5 bases, V lost 4 bases, and 13 bases had no gene match.

The rearrangement joins TRBV4-2 to TRBJ2-7, with a possible D match to TRBD2 (5 bases). Trimming stripped 4 bases from V and 3 bases from J, with 16 bases between. CDR1 and CDR2 (germline): LGHNA, YNFKEQ. The CDR3 has 15 residues. This CDR3 is CASSPSDQEDYEQYF. For the CDR3, the DNA is TGTGCCAGCAGCCCAAGCGACCAGGAGGACTACGAGCAGTACTTC.

This rearrangement joins TRBV4-2 to TRBJ2-1, with 8 bases matching TRBD2. Per the germline V gene, CDR1 is LGHNA and CDR2 is YNFKEQ. Trimming took 4 bases from V and 5 from J; bases not matched to a gene: 10. The CDR3 runs to 16 residues. As DNA, the CDR3 is TGTGCCAGCAGCCCTGCTGGGGCGGGGGGAGACAATGAGCAGTTCTTC. This encodes CASSPAGAGGDNEQFF.

Comment on this clone: A read error may produce the germline difference seen at one junction end. The chain carries TRBV19 and TRBJ1-1, with D possibly TRBD1 on 5 matching bases. CDR3 length: 13 amino acids. The germline V gene encodes CDR1 LNHDA and CDR2 SQIVND (reference sequence). DNA for the CDR3: TGTGCCAGTAGCCGACAGTGGAACACTGAAGCTCTCTTT. Its translation is CASSRQWNTEALF.

This chain connects TRBV14 to TRBJ2-3, with D hard to call. V was cut by 1 base and J by 0 bases, with 5 bases left in between. In germline, CDR1 is SGHDN, CDR2 FVKESK. The CDR3 covers 14 residues. The CDR3 nucleotides are TGTGCCAGCAGCCAAGGAGTCAGCACAGATACGCAGTATTTT. This gives the protein CASSQGVSTDTQYF.

V gene TRBV27 combines with J gene TRBJ2-3; TRBD1 is a possible D gene (6 bases). The germline V gene has CDR1 MNHEY and CDR2 SMNVEV (reference sequence). CDR3 length: 15 residues. The V and J ends lost 5 bases and 3 bases respectively, with 15 bases between them. The CDR3 coding sequence is TGTGCCAGCAGTACCCTGACAGGCTGGACAGATACGCAGTATTTT. Translation: CASSTLTGWTDTQYF.

The gene calls are TRBV28 and TRBJ1-6; D perhaps matches TRBD1 (6 bases). CDR1 is MDHEN, CDR2 SYDVKM, per germline. V dropped 7 bases and J dropped 7 bases, with 17 bases sitting between them. The CDR3 extends over 15 amino acids. The CDR3 DNA reads TGTGCCAGCACCACGGGGGGGGCAGGGAATTCACCCCTCCACTTT. It encodes CASTTGGAGNSPLHF.

This clone has only one observation. This sequence joins TRBV19 and TRBJ1-1, with 7 bases matching TRBD1. Trimming cost V 3 bases and J 4 bases; bases outside gene matches: 5. This CDR3 contains 14 residues. Germline values: CDR1 LNHDA, CDR2 SQIVND (reference sequence). The CDR3, as DNA: TGTGCCAGTAGTATGACAGGGAGTACCACTGAAGCTTTCTTT. This sequence encodes CASSMTGSTTEAFF.

The V call is TRBV5-1, the J call TRBJ2-7; 9 positions match TRBD1. This CDR3 has 15 residues. V lost 3 bases to trimming and J lost 6 bases; unmatched junction nucleotides: 10. Germline V gene lookup returns CDR1 SGHRS and CDR2 YFSETQ. The CDR3 region has the DNA TGCGCCAGCAGCTATATGGGACAGGGAACGGGCGAGCAGTACTTC. The encoded protein is CASSYMGQGTGEQYF. Looking up the rest from reference TRBV5-1 and TRBJ2-7 gives the full variable domain: KAGVTQTPRYLIKTRGQQVTLSCSPISGHRSVSWYQQTPGQGLQFLFEYFSETQRNKGNFPGRFSGRQFSNSRSEMNVSTLELGDSALYLCASSYMGQGTGEQYFGPGTRLTVT.

The chain carries TRBV4-1 and TRBJ2-2; 9 positions agree with TRBD1. The CDR3 is 15 amino acids. Per germline, CDR1 MGHRA and CDR2 YSYEKL. V lost 4 bases and J lost 4; bases outside the gene matches: 4. This chain's CDR3 is CASSPGTGLTGELFF. CDR3 bases: TGCGCCAGCAGCCCCGGGACAGGGCTCACCGGGGAGCTGTTTTTT.